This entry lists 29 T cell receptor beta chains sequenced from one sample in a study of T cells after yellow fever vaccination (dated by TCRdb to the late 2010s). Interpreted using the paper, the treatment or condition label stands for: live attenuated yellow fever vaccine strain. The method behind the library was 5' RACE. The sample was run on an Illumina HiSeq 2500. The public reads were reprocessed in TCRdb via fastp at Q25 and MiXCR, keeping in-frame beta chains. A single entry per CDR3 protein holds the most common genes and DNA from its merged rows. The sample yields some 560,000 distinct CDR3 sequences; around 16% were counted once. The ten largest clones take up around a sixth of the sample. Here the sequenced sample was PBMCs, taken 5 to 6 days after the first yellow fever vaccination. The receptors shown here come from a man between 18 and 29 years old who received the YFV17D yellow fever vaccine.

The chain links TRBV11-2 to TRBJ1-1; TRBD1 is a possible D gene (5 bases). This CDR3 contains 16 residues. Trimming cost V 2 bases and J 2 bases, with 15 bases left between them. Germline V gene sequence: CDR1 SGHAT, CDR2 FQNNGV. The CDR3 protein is CASSLHGGSVNTEAFF. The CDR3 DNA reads TGTGCCAGCAGCTTACATGGGGGTAGCGTTAACACTGAAGCTTTCTTT.

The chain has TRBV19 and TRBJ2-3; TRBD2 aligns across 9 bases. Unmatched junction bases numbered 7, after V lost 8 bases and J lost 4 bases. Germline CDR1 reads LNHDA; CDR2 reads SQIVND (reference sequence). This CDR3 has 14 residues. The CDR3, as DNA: TGTGCCAGTCATCAGCGGGGGGAATCAGATACGCAGTATTTT. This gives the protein CASHQRGESDTQYF.

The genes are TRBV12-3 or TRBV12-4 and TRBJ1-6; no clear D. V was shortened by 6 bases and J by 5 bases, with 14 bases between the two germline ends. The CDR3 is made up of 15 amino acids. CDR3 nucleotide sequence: TGTGCCAGCAGCGCCCAAGGTCTCAATAATTCACCCCTCCACTTT. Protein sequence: CASSAQGLNNSPLHF.

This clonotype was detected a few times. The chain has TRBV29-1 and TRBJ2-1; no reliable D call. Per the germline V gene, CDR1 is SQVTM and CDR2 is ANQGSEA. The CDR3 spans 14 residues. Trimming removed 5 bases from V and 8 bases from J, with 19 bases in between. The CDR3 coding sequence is TGCAGCGTTATCCCCCACCGGAGCGTCGATGAGCAGTTCTTC. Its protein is CSVIPHRSVDEQFF.

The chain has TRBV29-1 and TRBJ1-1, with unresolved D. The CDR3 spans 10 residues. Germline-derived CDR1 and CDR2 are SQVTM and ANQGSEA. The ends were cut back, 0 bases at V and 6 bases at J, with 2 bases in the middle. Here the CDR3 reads CSVEDAEAFF. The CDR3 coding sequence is TGCAGCGTTGAAGACGCTGAAGCTTTCTTT.

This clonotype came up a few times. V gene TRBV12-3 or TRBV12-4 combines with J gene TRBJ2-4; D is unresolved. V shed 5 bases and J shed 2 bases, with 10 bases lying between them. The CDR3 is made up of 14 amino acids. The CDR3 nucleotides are TGTGCCAGCAGTCCCGGCGTTACCAAAAACATTCAGTACTTC. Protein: CASSPGVTKNIQYF.

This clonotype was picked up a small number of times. The DNA for the CDR3 is TGTGCCAGCAGTTACGATGGCGGGGGACTCACAGATACGCAGTATTTT. Translating gives CASSYDGGGLTDTQYF. The chain carries TRBV6-2 or TRBV6-3 and TRBJ2-3, with 7 positions matching TRBD2. Trimming removed 2 bases from V and 2 bases from J; junction bases left unmatched: 7. The CDR3 contains 16 residues. CDR1 and CDR2 from the germline V gene are MNHEY and SVGEGT.

The CDR3 protein is CASYRDNLYGYTF. The CDR3 DNA follows: TGTGCCAGTTACCGGGATAACCTCTATGGCTACACCTTC. This chain uses TRBV5-5 with TRBJ1-2; D not resolved. The V gene's germline CDR1 is SGHKS and CDR2 YYEKEE (reference sequence). Trimming took off 8 bases at V and 4 bases at J, with 15 bases between the two ends. The CDR3 covers 13 residues. Full variable domain (remainder filled in from reference TRBV5-5 and TRBJ1-2): DAGVTQSPTHLIKTRGQQVTLRCSPISGHKSVSWYQQVLGQGPQFIFQYYEKEERGRGNFPDRFSARQFPNYSSELNVNALLLGDSALYLCASYRDNLYGYTFGSGTRLTVV.

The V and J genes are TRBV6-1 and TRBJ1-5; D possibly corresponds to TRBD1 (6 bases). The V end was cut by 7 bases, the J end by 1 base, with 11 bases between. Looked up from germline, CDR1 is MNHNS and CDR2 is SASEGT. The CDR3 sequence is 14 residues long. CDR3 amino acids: CASTRGGSNQPQHF. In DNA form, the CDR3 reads TGTGCCAGCACTCGAGGGGGGAGCAATCAGCCCCAGCATTTT.

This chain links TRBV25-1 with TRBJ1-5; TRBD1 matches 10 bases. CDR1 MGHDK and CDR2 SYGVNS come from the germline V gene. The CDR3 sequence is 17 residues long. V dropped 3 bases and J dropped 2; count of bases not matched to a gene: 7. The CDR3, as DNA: TGTGCCAGCAGTGAGGGATCCGGGACAGGGGGCAATCAGCCCCAGCATTTT. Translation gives CASSEGSGTGGNQPQHF.

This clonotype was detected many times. This chain's CDR3 is CAITTDPRDSPLHF. For the CDR3, the DNA is TGTGCCATCACCACGGACCCGAGGGATTCACCCCTCCACTTT. This chain connects TRBV10-3 to TRBJ1-6; D uncertain. The V end was cut by 7 bases, the J end by 8 bases, with 15 bases between. Germline values: CDR1 ENHRY, CDR2 SYGVKD. The CDR3 totals 14 residues.

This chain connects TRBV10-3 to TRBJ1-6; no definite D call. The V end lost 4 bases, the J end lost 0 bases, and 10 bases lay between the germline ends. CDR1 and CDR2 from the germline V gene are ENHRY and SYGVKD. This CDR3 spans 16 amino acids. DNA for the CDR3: TGTGCCATCAGTGGCAGCGAAAGCTCCTATAATTCACCCCTCCACTTT. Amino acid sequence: CAISGSESSYNSPLHF.

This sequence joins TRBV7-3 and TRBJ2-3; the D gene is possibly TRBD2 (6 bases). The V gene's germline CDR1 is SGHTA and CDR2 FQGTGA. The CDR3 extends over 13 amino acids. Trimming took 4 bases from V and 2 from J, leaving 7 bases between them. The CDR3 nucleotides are TGTGCCAGCAGCTGGGGGGACACAGATACGCAGTATTTT. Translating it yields CASSWGDTDTQYF.

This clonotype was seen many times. The CDR3 coding sequence is TGCGCCAGCAGCCAAGACAGCTCCTACGAGCAGTACTTC. Translated: CASSQDSSYEQYF. V and J are TRBV4-3 and TRBJ2-7; D gene uncertain. V lost 0 bases to trimming and J lost 0 bases, with 3 bases between them. The CDR3 is made up of 13 amino acids. Germline loops: CDR1 LGHNA, CDR2 YSLEER.

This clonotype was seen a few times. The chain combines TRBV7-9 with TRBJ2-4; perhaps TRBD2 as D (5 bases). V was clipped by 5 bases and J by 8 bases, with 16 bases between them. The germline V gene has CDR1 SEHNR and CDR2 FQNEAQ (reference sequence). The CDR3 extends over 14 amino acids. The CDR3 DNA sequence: TGTGCCAGCAGCCCGCCGCTTGAGGGAGACATTCAGTACTTC. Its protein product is CASSPPLEGDIQYF. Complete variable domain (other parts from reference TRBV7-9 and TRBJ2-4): DTGVSQNPRHKITKRGQNVTFRCDPISEHNRLYWYRQTLGQGPEFLTYFQNEAQLEKSRLLSDRFSAERPKGSFSTLEIQRTEQGDSAMYLCASSPPLEGDIQYFGAGTRLSVL.

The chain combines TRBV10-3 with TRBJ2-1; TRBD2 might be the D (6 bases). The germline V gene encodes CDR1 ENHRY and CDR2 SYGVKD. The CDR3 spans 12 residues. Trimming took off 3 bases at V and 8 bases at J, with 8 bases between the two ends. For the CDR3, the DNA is TGTGCCATCAGTGAATCTAGCGATGAGCAGTTCTTC. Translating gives CAISESSDEQFF.

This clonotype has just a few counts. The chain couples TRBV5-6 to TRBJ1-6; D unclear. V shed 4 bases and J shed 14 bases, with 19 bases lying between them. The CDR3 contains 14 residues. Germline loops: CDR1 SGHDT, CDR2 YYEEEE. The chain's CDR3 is CASSKGTSTVTLHF. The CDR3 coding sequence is TGTGCCAGCAGCAAGGGAACCTCTACGGTAACCCTCCACTTT.

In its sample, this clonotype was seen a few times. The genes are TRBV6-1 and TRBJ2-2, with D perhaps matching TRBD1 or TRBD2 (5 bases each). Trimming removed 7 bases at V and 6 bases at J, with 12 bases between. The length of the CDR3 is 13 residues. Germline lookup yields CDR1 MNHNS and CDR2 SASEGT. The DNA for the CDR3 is TGTGCCAGCAATATCCAGGGAGCCGGGGAGCTGTTTTTT. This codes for CASNIQGAGELFF.

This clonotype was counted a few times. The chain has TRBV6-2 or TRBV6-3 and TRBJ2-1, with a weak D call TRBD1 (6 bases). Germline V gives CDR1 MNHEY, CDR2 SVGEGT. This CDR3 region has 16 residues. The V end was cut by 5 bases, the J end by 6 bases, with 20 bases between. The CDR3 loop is CASSRVSRGTFNEQFF. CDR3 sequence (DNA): TGTGCCAGCAGTAGAGTATCCAGGGGAACGTTCAATGAGCAGTTCTTC.

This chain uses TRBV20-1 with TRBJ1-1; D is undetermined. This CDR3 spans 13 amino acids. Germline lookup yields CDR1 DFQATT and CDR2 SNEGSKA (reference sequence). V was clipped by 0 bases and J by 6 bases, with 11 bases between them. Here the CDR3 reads CSAREVIGAEAFF. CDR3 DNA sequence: TGCAGTGCTAGAGAGGTCATCGGGGCTGAAGCTTTCTTT.

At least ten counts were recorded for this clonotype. Here the CDR3 DNA reads TGCGCCAGCAGCCAAGACGGGGGCCCTGACACTGAAGCTTTCTTT. It encodes CASSQDGGPDTEAFF. V usage is TRBV4-1 and J usage is TRBJ1-1; a possible D gene is TRBD1 (6 bases). V lost 0 bases and J 3 bases, leaving 11 bases between the germline ends. Germline V lookup: CDR1 MGHRA, CDR2 YSYEKL. This CDR3 is 15 amino acids long.

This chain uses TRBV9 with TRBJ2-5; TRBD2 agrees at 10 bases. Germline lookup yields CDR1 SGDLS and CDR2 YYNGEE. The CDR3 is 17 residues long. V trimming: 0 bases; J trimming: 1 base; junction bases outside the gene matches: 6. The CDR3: CASSVGPSGGPQETQYF. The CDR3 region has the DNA TGTGCCAGCAGCGTAGGGCCTAGCGGGGGTCCCCAAGAGACCCAGTACTTC.

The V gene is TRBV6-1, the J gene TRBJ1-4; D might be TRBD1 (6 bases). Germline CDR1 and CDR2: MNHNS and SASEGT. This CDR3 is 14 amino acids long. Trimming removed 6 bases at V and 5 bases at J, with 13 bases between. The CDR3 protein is CASRKDSLNEKLFF. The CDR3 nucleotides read TGTGCCAGCAGAAAGGACAGCTTGAATGAAAAACTGTTTTTT.

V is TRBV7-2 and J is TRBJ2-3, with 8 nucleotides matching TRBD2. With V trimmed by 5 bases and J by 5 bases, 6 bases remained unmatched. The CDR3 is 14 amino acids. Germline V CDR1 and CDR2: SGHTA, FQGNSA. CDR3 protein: CASSPQRGLDTQYF. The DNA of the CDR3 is TGTGCCAGCAGCCCCCAGCGGGGGTTAGATACGCAGTATTTT.

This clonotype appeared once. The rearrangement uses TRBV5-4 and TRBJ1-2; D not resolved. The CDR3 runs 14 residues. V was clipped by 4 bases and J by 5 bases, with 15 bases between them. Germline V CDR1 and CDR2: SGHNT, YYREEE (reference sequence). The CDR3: CASSPEWGGYGYTF. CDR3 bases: TGTGCCAGCAGCCCTGAATGGGGTGGGTATGGCTACACCTTC.

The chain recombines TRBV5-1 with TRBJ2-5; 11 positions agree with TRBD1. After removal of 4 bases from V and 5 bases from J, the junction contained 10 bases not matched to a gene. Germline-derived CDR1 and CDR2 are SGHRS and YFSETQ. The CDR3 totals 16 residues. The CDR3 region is CASSQGTGGHIETQYF. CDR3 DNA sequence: TGCGCCAGCAGCCAAGGGACAGGGGGTCATATTGAGACCCAGTACTTC.

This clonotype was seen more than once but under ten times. In DNA, the CDR3 is TGTGCCAGCAGCTTAACCACGAACACTGAAGCTTTCTTT. It codes for CASSLTTNTEAFF. V and J are TRBV11-1 and TRBJ1-1; no firm D call. Trimming shortened V by 2 bases and J by 1 base, and 5 bases separated the two germline ends. CDR1 is SGHAT and CDR2 is FQDESV in the germline V gene (reference sequence). CDR3 length equals 13 residues. Drawing the rest from reference TRBV11-1 and TRBJ1-1, the complete variable domain is EAEVAQSPRYKITEKSQAVAFWCDPISGHATLYWYRQILGQGPELLVQFQDESVVDDSQLPKDRFSAERLKGVDSTLKIQPAELGDSAMYLCASSLTTNTEAFFGQGTRLTVV.

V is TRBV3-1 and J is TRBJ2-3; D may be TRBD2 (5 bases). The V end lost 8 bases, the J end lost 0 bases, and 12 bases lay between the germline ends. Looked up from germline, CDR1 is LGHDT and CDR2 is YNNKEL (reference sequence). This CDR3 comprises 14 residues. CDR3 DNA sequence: TGTGCCAGCGAAGAGAGGGCTAGCACAGATACGCAGTATTTT. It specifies CASEERASTDTQYF.

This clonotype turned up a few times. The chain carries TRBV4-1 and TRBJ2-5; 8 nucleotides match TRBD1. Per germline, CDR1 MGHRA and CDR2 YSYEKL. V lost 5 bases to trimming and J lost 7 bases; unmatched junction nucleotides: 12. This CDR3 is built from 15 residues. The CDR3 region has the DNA TGCGCCAGCAGCACCGAAATGACAGGGGTCCGGACCCAGTACTTC. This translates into CASSTEMTGVRTQYF.